The T cell receptor (beta chain) described here comes from a study of regulatory T cells in long-lasting Graves disease. This clonotype has only a few counts. The target antigen is unknown. Investigators prepared the TCR beta libraries by applying iRepertoire HTBI primers and Arm-PCR of CDR3 regions. MiXCR was run by TCRdb on the multiplex PCR reads, yielding one entry per CDR3 protein. The data contain some 490,000 distinct CDR3 sequences, about 11% of them singletons. V lost 8 bases and J 8 bases, leaving 15 bases between the germline ends. The germline gives CDR1 SGHTA, CDR2 FQGNSA. The CDR3 loop spans 12 amino acids. Findings and limits, study-wide: Accuracy could have been hurt by small sample size.

The time point denotes: newly diagnosed GD, antithyroid drugs for less than 3 months. The TCR library was prepared using RNA isolated from PBMCs. These data were also reused for a study on T cells in Graves' hyperthyroidism and ophthalmopathy. That source reports: When the TCR CDR3 underwent first-round RT-PCR, the HTBI primer set was used. Expanded thyroid clonotypes (above 0.001) were mostly also found in blood.

Here the sequenced sample was peripheral blood mononuclear cells (PBMCs), taken at new diagnosis, from a patient treated with antithyroid drugs. This TCR was sampled from a woman in her twenties or thirties with Graves disease. The chain couples TRBV7-2 to TRBJ1-1; D remains ambiguous. The CDR3 sequence is CASSSPGREAFF. CDR3 DNA sequence: TGTGCCAGCTCCTCCCCCGGGAGGGAAGCTTTCTTT.